This TCR beta chain was retrieved from a study of cytomegalovirus exposure and HLA in healthy donors. Of note for this clone: Its antigen is not known.

PCR used 60 Vbeta primers and 13 Jbeta primers. Profiled with immunoSEQ multiplex PCR; TCRdb holds only in-frame clones, not every one. The sample records over 150,000 clones, approximately 80% being singletons. Unmatched junction bases numbered 14, after V lost 4 bases and J lost 9 bases. CDR1 and CDR2 from the germline V gene are SGHRS and YFSETQ. The CDR3 runs 16 residues. Study conclusions and caveats: Three chains linked to CMV were shown in vitro to be specific for CMV antigens. A later analysis, which compared TCR beta chains of equal frequency, found the HLA-associated ones more clonally expanded.

This sequence originates from a woman aged 40 to 49 in good health and CMV-seropositive. Material for sequencing was PBMCs. This rearrangement joins TRBV5-1 to TRBJ2-1; 9 bases align to TRBD1. CDR3 nucleotides: TGCGCCAGCAGCACCTTACCGGGACAGGGTACAGGTGAGCAGTTCTTC. Translation: CASSTLPGQGTGEQFF.